The 13 T cell receptor beta chains in this list originate from one sample, sequenced in a study of beta chain features in type 1 diabetes. Expressed TCRB transcripts were sequenced because the entire RNA isolate underwent reverse transcription. Profiled with immunoSEQ multiplex PCR; TCRdb holds only in-frame clones, not every one. The top ten clones hold approximately 0.035% of a sample with approximately 250,000 clones, 7.5% to 10% of them seen once. The sequenced sample was naive CD4+ T cells from blood. These TCRs come from a woman younger than 35 in good health.

This clone appeared once. The chain employs TRBV2 and TRBJ1-1; 9 bases are a match to TRBD1. Trimming cost V 3 bases and J 10 bases; bases outside gene matches: 12. Germline CDR1 reads SNHLY; CDR2 reads FYNNEI. The CDR3 extends over 15 amino acids. CDR3 residues: CASSDRRTGAGGAFF. CDR3 nucleotide sequence: TGTGCCAGCAGTGACCGCAGGACAGGGGCCGGGGGAGCTTTCTTT.

V is TRBV5-1 and J is TRBJ2-7, with 12 bases aligning to TRBD1. Germline trimming cut 2 bases from V and 5 bases from J; bases unmatched to any gene: 5. The CDR3 consists of 15 residues. Germline V lookup: CDR1 SGHRS, CDR2 YFSETQ. CDR3 loop: CASSFAGTGGHEQYF. The CDR3 DNA follows: TGCGCCAGCAGCTTTGCCGGGACAGGGGGCCACGAGCAGTACTTC.

The chain has TRBV19 and TRBJ2-2; D is unclear. The germline gives CDR1 LNHDA, CDR2 SQIVND (reference sequence). CDR3 length: 14 amino acids. V lost 4 bases and J lost 1, with 7 bases in between. CDR3 sequence reads: CASSRSGNTGELFF. CDR3 DNA: TGTGCCAGTAGTAGGTCAGGGAACACCGGGGAGCTGTTTTTT.

The chain couples TRBV7-2 to TRBJ2-2; 9 nucleotides line up with TRBD2. V lost 4 bases and J lost 8; bases outside the gene matches: 11. The V gene's germline CDR1 is SGHTA and CDR2 FQGNSA. This CDR3 has 16 residues. CDR3 in amino acids: CASSWGGSGSGGELFF. The CDR3 coding sequence is TGTGCCAGCAGCTGGGGGGGTAGCGGGAGCGGAGGGGAGCTGTTTTTT.

The chain has TRBV2 and TRBJ2-1; 14 bases line up with TRBD2. This CDR3 spans 15 amino acids. Germline loops: CDR1 SNHLY, CDR2 FYNNEI. Trimming took 2 bases from V and 9 from J; bases not matched to a gene: 3. The CDR3 bases are TGTGCCAGCAGTGAAACAGGACTAGCGGGAGGTGAGCAGTTCTTC. Amino acid sequence: CASSETGLAGGEQFF. Together with reference TRBV2 and TRBJ2-1, the CDR3 gives the full variable domain: EPEVTQTPSHQVTQMGQEVILRCVPISNHLYFYWYRQILGQKVEFLVSFYNNEISEKSEIFDDQFSVERPDGSNFTLKIRSTKLEDSAMYFCASSETGLAGGEQFFGPGTRLTVL.

The CDR3 nucleotides read TGTGCTAGTGGTGGGGGCAGCGGCTACACCTTC. Translating gives CASGGGSGYTF. The chain recombines TRBV12-5 with TRBJ1-2, with D possibly matching TRBD1 (6 bases). This CDR3 spans 11 amino acids. Germline V gene data show CDR1 as LGHNT and CDR2 as FRNRAP. Trimming removed 5 bases at V and 8 bases at J, with 9 bases between.

This clone has just a few counts. This chain uses TRBV2 with TRBJ1-1, with TRBD1 matching 7 bases. The CDR3 is 12 amino acids. The trim removed 8 bases at V and 3 bases at J, leaving 3 bases unmatched. The V gene's germline CDR1 is SNHLY and CDR2 FYNNEI. The CDR3 reads CASQGGDTEAFF. CDR3 in DNA: TGTGCCAGCCAGGGGGGCGACACTGAAGCTTTCTTT.

The sample holds a few counts of this clone. The V gene is TRBV9, the J gene TRBJ2-2, with 8 positions matching TRBD2. Looked up from germline, CDR1 is SGDLS and CDR2 is YYNGEE. The CDR3 totals 15 residues. With 0 bases clipped from V and 4 bases from J, the junction kept 2 bases outside the gene matches. The CDR3 coding sequence is TGTGCCAGCAGCGTAGCACGGGGGGGCACCGGGGAGCTGTTTTTT. It is translated as CASSVARGGTGELFF.

This clone was counted a few times. The chain has TRBV18 and TRBJ1-4; D is ambiguous. This CDR3 has 15 amino acids. The V gene's germline CDR1 is KGHSH and CDR2 LQKENI. V was cut by 3 bases and J by 3 bases, with 11 bases left in between. CDR3 coding DNA: TGTGCCAGCTCACCCCCGTCGGAGTCTAATGAAAAACTGTTTTTT. It yields the protein CASSPPSESNEKLFF.

J is TRBJ2-3 and V is TRBV14; TRBD2 agrees at 7 bases. V lost 2 bases to trimming and J lost 1 base; unmatched junction nucleotides: 9. Germline assignment: CDR1 SGHDN and CDR2 FVKESK. The CDR3 runs to 17 residues. CDR3 protein: CASSQRSRGVRTDTQYF. Written as DNA, the CDR3 is TGTGCCAGCAGCCAACGTTCTCGGGGGGTCCGCACAGATACGCAGTATTTT. Drawing the rest from reference TRBV14 and TRBJ2-3, the complete variable domain is EAGVTQFPSHSVIEKGQTVTLRCDPISGHDNLYWYRRVMGKEIKFLLHFVKESKQDESGMPNNRFLAERTGGTYSTLKVQPAELEDSGVYFCASSQRSRGVRTDTQYFGPGTRLTVL.

This sequence joins TRBV5-1 and TRBJ2-3, with D maybe TRBD2 (6 bases). V was cut by 0 bases and J by 11 bases, with 19 bases left in between. This CDR3 has 15 amino acids. Germline V CDR1 and CDR2: SGHRS, YFSETQ. The CDR3 loop is CASSLGLGLGQGQYF. The CDR3 region has the DNA TGCGCCAGCAGCTTGGGACTAGGCTTAGGTCAGGGGCAGTATTTT. Supplemented by reference TRBV5-1 and TRBJ2-3, the full variable domain reads KAGVTQTPRYLIKTRGQQVTLSCSPISGHRSVSWYQQTPGQGLQFLFEYFSETQRNKGNFPGRFSGRQFSNSRSEMNVSTLELGDSALYLCASSLGLGLGQGQYFGPGTRLTVL.

The CDR3 DNA follows: TGTGCCAGCAGTAGACAGGTTAGCTCCTACAATGAGCAGTTCTTC. It specifies CASSRQVSSYNEQFF. This rearrangement joins TRBV6-1 to TRBJ2-1, with D perhaps TRBD1 (6 bases). Trimming took 5 bases from V and 0 from J, leaving 11 bases between them. Germline lookup yields CDR1 MNHNS and CDR2 SASEGT. The CDR3 length is 15 residues.

This clone turned up a few times. The chain combines TRBV11-1 with TRBJ2-5, with D tentatively TRBD2 (6 bases). The CDR3 runs 18 residues. The V end was cut by 3 bases, the J end by 0 bases, with 20 bases between. Germline CDR1 reads SGHAT; CDR2 reads FQDESV (reference sequence). Here the CDR3 DNA reads TGTGCCAGCAGCTTTAGGAGCGGCCGCGGGATCTACCAAGAGACCCAGTACTTC. It encodes CASSFRSGRGIYQETQYF.